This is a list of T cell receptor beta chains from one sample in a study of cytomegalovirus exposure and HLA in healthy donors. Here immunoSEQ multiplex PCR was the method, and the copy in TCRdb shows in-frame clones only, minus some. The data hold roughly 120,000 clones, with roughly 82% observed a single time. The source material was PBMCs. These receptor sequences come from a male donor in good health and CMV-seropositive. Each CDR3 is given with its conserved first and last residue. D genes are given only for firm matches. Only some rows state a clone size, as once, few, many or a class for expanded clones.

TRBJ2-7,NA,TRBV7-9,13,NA,TGTTCCAGCAGCTTAGGCAGGGGCTACGAGCAGTACTTC,CSSSLGRGYEQYF
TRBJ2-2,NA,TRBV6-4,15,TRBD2,TGTGCCAGCAGTACACTAGCGGGACTCACCGGGGAGCTGTTTTTT,CASSTLAGLTGELFF
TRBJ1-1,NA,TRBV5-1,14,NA,TGCGCCAGCAGCGCGTCAGGGATGAACACTGAAGCTTTCTTT,CASSASGMNTEAFF
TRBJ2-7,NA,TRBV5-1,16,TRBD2,TGCGCCAGCAGCTTCACTAGCGCCTTTAGCTCCTACGAGCAGTACTTC,CASSFTSAFSSYEQYF
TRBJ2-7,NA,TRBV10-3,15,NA,TGTGCCACCGATCCTGGGTCAGGGGCCGACTACGAGCAGTACTTC,CATDPGSGADYEQYF
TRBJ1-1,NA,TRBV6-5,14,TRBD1,TGTGCCAGCAACACCGGGACAGGGGACACTGAAGCTTTCTTT,CASNTGTGDTEAFF
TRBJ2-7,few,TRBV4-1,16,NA,TGCGCCAGCAGCCAGATAGGAGGGTATGCGTTCTACGAGCAGTACTTC,CASSQIGGYAFYEQYF
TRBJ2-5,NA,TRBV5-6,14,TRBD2,TGTGCCAGCAGCTGGGGACTAGCGGGAGAGACCCAGTACTTC,CASSWGLAGETQYF
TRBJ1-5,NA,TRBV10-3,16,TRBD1,TGTGCCACTGGACAGGGGGATTTCGATAGCAATCAGCCCCAGCATTTT,CATGQGDFDSNQPQHF
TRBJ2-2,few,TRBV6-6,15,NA,TGTGCCAGCAGTTTGGTAGCAGCGAACACCGGGGAGCTGTTTTTT,CASSLVAANTGELFF
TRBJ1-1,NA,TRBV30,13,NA,TGTGCCTGGACCTCTGGGCCGGGGGGAGAAGCTTTCTTT,CAWTSGPGGEAFF
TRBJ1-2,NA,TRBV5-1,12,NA,TGCGCCAGCAGCTTCCGAAGCGGTGGCTACACCTTC,CASSFRSGGYTF
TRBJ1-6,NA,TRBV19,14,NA,TGTGCCAGTAGTATTCAGGGGAATCTTCCACCCCTCCACTTT,CASSIQGNLPPLHF
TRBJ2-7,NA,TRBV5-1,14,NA,TGCGCCAGCAGCTTGGACAGGCCGGGCGTCAAGCAGTACTTC,CASSLDRPGVKQYF
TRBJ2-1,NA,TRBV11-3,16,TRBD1,TGTGCCAGCAGCTTATCCCGGACAGGGGTAGGGAATGAGCAGTTCTTC,CASSLSRTGVGNEQFF
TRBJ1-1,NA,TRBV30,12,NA,TGTGCCTGGAGTGCAGGGTATGGTGAAGCTTTCTTT,CAWSAGYGEAFF
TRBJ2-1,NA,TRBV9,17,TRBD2,TGTGCCAGCAGCGTAGCAGGTAGCGGGAGTTTACGCAATGAGCAGTTCTTC,CASSVAGSGSLRNEQFF
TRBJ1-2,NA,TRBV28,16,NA,TGTGCCAGCAGTTCGACCCCGGGGGATGGGTGGTATGGCTACACCTTC,CASSSTPGDGWYGYTF
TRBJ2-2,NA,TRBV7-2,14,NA,TGTGCCAGCAGCCCCGCCGGGGGAACCGGGGAGCTGTTTTTT,CASSPAGGTGELFF
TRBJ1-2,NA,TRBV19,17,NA,TGTGCCAGTGGCCTTCTTTCTAGGGGGACCCCAGGTCTGGGCTACACCTTC,CASGLLSRGTPGLGYTF
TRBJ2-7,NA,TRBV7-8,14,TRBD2,TGTGCCAGCAGCCCTCTAGCGGGAGTCGACGAGCAGTACTTC,CASSPLAGVDEQYF
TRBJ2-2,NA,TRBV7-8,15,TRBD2,TGTGCCACTCAGAGTGGCGGGAGGTGGACCGGGGAGCTGTTTTTT,CATQSGGRWTGELFF
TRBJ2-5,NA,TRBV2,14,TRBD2,TGTGCCAGCAGTTTGTCTAGCGGGACGGAGACCCAGTACTTC,CASSLSSGTETQYF
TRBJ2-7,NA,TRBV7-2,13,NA,TGTGCCAGCAGCTTAGATATTTCCTACGAGCAGTACTTC,CASSLDISYEQYF
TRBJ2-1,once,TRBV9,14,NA,TGTGCCAGCAGCGTCGAGGGAGTGGTCGATGAGCAGTTCTTC,CASSVEGVVDEQFF
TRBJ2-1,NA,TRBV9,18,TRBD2,TGTGCCAGCAGCGTATACCCCAACAAAGAGCGGGGGTACAATGAGCAGTTCTTC,CASSVYPNKERGYNEQFF
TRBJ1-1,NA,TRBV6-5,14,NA,TGTGCCAGCAGTTACTCGGGGCGCGAGTTTGAAGCTTTCTTT,CASSYSGREFEAFF
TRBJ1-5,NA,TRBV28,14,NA,TGTGCTAGCAGTATAAGGTGGGGGGATCAGCCCCAGCATTTT,CASSIRWGDQPQHF
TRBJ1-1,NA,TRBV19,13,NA,TGTGCCAGTAGTATCGGACAAGGCACTGAAGCTTTCTTT,CASSIGQGTEAFF
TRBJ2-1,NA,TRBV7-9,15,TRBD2,TGTGCCAGCAGCTCCGAACGGGAGGAAGGGGATGAGCAGTTCTTC,CASSSEREEGDEQFF
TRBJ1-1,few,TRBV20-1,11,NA,TGCAGTCGTGTCGGGGGGACTGAAGCTTTCTTT,CSRVGGTEAFF
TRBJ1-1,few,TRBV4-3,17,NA,TGCGCCAGCAGCCAAAGACGGATAACTAGGACGGACACTGAAGCTTTCTTT,CASSQRRITRTDTEAFF
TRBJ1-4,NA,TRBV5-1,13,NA,TGCGCCAGCAGCAGAGGGAATAATGAAAAACTGTTTTTT,CASSRGNNEKLFF
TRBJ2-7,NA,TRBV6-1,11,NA,TGTGCCAGCAGTTCCAACTACGAGCAGTACTTC,CASSSNYEQYF
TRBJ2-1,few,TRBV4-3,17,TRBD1,TGCGCCAGCAGCCAAGTTGGGACAGGGACCCTGGGGGATGAGCAGTTCTTC,CASSQVGTGTLGDEQFF
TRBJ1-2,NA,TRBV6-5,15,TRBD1,TGTGCCAGCAGGGAGTCGACAGGGTCTAACTATGGCTACACCTTC,CASRESTGSNYGYTF
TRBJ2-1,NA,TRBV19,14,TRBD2,TGTGCCAGTAGTCCTCCCCTAGCGGGAGGTGAGCAGTTCTTC,CASSPPLAGGEQFF
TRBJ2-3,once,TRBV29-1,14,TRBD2,TGCAGCGTTGCGGTTGCGGGAGGCGCAGATACGCAGTATTTT,CSVAVAGGADTQYF
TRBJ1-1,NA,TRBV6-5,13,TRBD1,TGTGCCACCAGGGACAGGGGAGGTACTGAAGCTTTCTTT,CATRDRGGTEAFF
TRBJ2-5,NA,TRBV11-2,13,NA,TGTGCCAGCAGATATAACGGGGTAGAGACCCAGTACTTC,CASRYNGVETQYF
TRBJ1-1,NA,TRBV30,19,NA,TGTGCCTGGAGTGTTTTCAGGGGCTTCCGACAACAGGGTATCACTGAAGCTTTCTTT,CAWSVFRGFRQQGITEAFF
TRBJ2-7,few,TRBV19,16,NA,TGTGCCAGTAGTTCAAGTCGACTACTTCCGAAAAACGAGCAGTACTTC,CASSSSRLLPKNEQYF
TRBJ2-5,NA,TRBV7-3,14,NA,TGTGCCAGCAGCCCTAATTCGGGTCGGGAGACCCAGTACTTC,CASSPNSGRETQYF
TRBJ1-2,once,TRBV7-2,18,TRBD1,TGTGCCAGCAGCTTGCTCCCGGGACAGGGGTCGGGAGGCTATGGCTACACCTTC,CASSLLPGQGSGGYGYTF